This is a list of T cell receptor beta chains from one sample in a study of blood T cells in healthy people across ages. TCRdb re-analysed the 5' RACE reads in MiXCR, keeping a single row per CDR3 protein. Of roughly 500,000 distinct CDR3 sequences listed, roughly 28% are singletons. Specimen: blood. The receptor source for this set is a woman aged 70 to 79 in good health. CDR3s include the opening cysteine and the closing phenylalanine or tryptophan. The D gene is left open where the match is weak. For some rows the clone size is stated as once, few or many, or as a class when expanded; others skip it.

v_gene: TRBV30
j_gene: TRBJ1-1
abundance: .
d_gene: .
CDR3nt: TGTGCCTGGAGTGTTCAAGGGGGTATGGTTGGTTTCTTT
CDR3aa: CAWSVQGGMVGFF

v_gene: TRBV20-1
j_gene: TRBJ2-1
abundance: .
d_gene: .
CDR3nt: TGCAGTGCTAGACGAGCGGGCCTCGACATCAATGAGCAGTTCTTC
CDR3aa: CSARRAGLDINEQFF

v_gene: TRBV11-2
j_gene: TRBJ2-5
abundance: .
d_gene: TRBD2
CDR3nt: TGTGCCAGCAGCTTGACCGGACTAGCGGGGGAGAATACCCAGTACTTC
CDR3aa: CASSLTGLAGENTQYF

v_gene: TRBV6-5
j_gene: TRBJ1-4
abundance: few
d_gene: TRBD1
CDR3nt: TGTGCCAGCAGTTATTCGGTCGGGACAGGGGACGAAAAACTGTTTTTT
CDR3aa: CASSYSVGTGDEKLFF

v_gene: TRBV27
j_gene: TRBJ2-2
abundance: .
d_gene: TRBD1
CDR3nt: TGTGCCAGCAGTCTCCGACAGGGGGGTCACGGGGAGCTGTTTTTT
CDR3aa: CASSLRQGGHGELFF

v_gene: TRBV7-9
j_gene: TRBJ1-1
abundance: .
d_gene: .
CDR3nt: TGTGCCAGCAGCTTAGGACCGGCGCTAGAAGCTGTCTTT
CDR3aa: CASSLGPALEAVF

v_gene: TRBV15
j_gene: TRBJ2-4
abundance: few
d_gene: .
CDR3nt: TGTGCCACCAGCAGAGATAGGCGACAGCTTTCCTTAGCCAAAAACATTCAGTACTTC
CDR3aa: CATSRDRRQLSLAKNIQYF

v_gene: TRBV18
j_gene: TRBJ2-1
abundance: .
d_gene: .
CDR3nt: TGTGCCAGCTCACCGGTGCAGGCGAGCTCCTACAATAAGCAGTTCTTC
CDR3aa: CASSPVQASSYNKQFF

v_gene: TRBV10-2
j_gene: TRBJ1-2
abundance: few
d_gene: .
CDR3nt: TGCGCCAGCAGTGAGTCTCGCCCGAGCGGCTACACCTTC
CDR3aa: CASSESRPSGYTF

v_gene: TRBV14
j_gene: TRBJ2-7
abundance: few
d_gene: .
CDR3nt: TGTGCCAGCAGCCAAGACGAGGGCCGCGAGCAGTACTTC
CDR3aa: CASSQDEGREQYF

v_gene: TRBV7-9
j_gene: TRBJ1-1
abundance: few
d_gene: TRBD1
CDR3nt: TGTGCCAGCAGCTCACCCCGGACAGGGGGCGGGGGCACTGAAGCTTTCTTT
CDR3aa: CASSSPRTGGGGTEAFF

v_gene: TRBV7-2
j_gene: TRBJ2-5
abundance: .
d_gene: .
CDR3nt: TGTGCCAGCAGCTTACTGGTCTCGGGGGTGAGAGAGACCCAGTACTTC
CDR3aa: CASSLLVSGVRETQYF

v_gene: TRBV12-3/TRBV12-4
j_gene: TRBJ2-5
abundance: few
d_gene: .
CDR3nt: TGTGCCAGCTCTCTTATTGGGGGGCTGGAGACCCAGTACTTC
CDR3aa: CASSLIGGLETQYF

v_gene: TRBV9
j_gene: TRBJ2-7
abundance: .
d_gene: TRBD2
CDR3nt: TGTGCCAGCAGTCGTACTATTGGGAGCGGGGGCGACGAGCAGTACTTC
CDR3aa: CASSRTIGSGGDEQYF

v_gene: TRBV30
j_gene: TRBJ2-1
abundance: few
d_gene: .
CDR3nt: TGTGCCTGGAGTGTACAGGACAATGAGCAGTTCTTC
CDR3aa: CAWSVQDNEQFF

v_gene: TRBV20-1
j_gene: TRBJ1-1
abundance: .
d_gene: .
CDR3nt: TGCAGTGCTAGGGGCTCCCATGGGAACACTGAAGCTTTCTTT
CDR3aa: CSARGSHGNTEAFF

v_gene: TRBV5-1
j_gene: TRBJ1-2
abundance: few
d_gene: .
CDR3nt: TGCGCCAGCAGCTTCCTCGGGGGACTCACTGACGGCTACACCTTC
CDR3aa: CASSFLGGLTDGYTF

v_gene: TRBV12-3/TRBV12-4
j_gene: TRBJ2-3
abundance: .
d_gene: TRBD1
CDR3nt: TGTGCCAGCAGAAGACAGGGGGCCCCAGATACGCAGTATTTT
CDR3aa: CASRRQGAPDTQYF

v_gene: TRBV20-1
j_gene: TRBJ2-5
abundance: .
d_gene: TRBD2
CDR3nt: TGCAGTGCTAGCCCGGGACTACACCAAGAGACCCAGTACTTC
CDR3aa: CSASPGLHQETQYF

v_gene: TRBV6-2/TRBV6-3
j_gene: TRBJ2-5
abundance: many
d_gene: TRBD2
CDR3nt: TGTGCCAGCAGCCTCGGACTAGCGGTTGAGACCCAGTACTTC
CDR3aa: CASSLGLAVETQYF